This TCR beta chain appears in the sequencing data of a study of neurological immune-mediated disorders. This clonotype was counted many times. Each TCR transcript was tagged with a 10-nucleotide random UMI during 5'RACE. TCRdb re-called the 5' RACE reads with MiXCR, one entry per CDR3 protein. The sample lists approximately 70,000 distinct CDR3 sequences, about 10% occurring once. Time point denoted: longitudinal time-point 1 (baseline). The CDR3 spans 13 residues. Germline-derived CDR1 and CDR2 are SGHTA and FQGTGA. With 4 bases removed from V and 2 bases from J, the gap between germline ends came to 6 bases.

This receptor was obtained from a man under 40 in good health. Sequencing was carried out using PBMCs. The J gene is TRBJ1-3, the V gene TRBV7-3, with D hard to call. In DNA, the CDR3 is TGTGCCAGCAGCTCAAGCACTGGAAACACCATATATTTT. Translation gives CASSSSTGNTIYF. Full variable domain (rest looked up from reference TRBV7-3 and TRBJ1-3): GAGVSQTPSNKVTEKGKYVELRCDPISGHTALYWYRQSLGQGPEFLIYFQGTGAADDSGLPNDRFFAVRPEGSVSTLKIQRTERGDSAVYLCASSSSTGNTIYFGEGSWLTVV.